This is a list of T cell receptor beta chains from one sample in a study of Graves' ophthalmopathy and Graves' hyperthyroidism. TCRdb called the multiplex PCR reads again in MiXCR, with one record for every CDR3 protein. This table holds roughly 700,000 distinct CDR3 sequences, about 44% found once. The sequenced sample was peripheral blood. The receptors come from an adult man with Graves' ophthalmopathy. CDR3s include the opening cysteine and the closing phenylalanine or tryptophan. The D gene is left open where the match is weak. Expanded clones are given a class, and other clones once, few, many or no size at all.

size | J | D | V | DNA | CDR3
many | TRBJ1-5 | NA | TRBV24-1 | TGTGCCACTGCCCACGCGGGTTGGGATCAGCCCCAGCATTTT | CATAHAGWDQPQHF
many | TRBJ1-2 | NA | TRBV24-1 | TGTGCCACCAGTCCCTCCGAGACGGGAGCCTACACCTTC | CATSPSETGAYTF
few | TRBJ2-6 | NA | TRBV4-3 | TGCGCCAGCAGCCAAGATCCGGCCTCTGGGGCCAACGTCCTGACTTTC | CASSQDPASGANVLTF
NA | TRBJ1-2 | NA | TRBV10-1 | TGCGCCAGCAGTGATGGGGGTTTGAAGTATGGCTACACCTTC | CASSDGGLKYGYTF
NA | TRBJ2-1 | NA | TRBV29-1 | TGCAGCGTTGCGTTGGGGCATGAGCAGTTCTTC | CSVALGHEQFF
few | TRBJ1-2 | TRBD1 | TRBV6-5 | TGTGCCAGCCGCCGGAGGGACAGCTATGGCTACACCTTC | CASRRRDSYGYTF
few | TRBJ2-7 | NA | TRBV5-1 | TGTGCCAGCAGCTTACGGATAGGGGAAGGCGAGCAGTACTTC | CASSLRIGEGEQYF
few | TRBJ2-7 | TRBD1 | TRBV20-1 | TGCAGTGCGCCGGGACAGATAGACTACGAGCAGTACTTC | CSAPGQIDYEQYF
many | TRBJ1-4 | NA | TRBV7-2 | TGTGCCAGCAGTCCAGATCCTTCGGGTGAAAAACTGTTTTTT | CASSPDPSGEKLFF
few | TRBJ1-1 | TRBD1 | TRBV7-9 | TGTGCCAGCAGTCCCTGGGGAGGGGGCGTCACTGAAGCTTTCTTT | CASSPWGGGVTEAFF
few | TRBJ1-5 | TRBD1 | TRBV2 | TGTGCCAGCAGCCGGACAGGGCCTAGTCAGCCCCAGCATTTT | CASSRTGPSQPQHF
many | TRBJ1-2 | TRBD1 | TRBV10-3 | TGTGCCATCAATTCCGACAGGGAAGGTGGCTACACCTTC | CAINSDREGGYTF
few | TRBJ2-5 | NA | TRBV14 | TGTGCCAGCAGCCAAGATAAGTCCAGGGCCACTGAAGAGACCCAGTACTTC | CASSQDKSRATEETQYF
NA | TRBJ2-7 | NA | TRBV2 | TGTGCCAGCAGTTACTTGGGACCGGAAGGTACCTACGAGCAGTACTTC | CASSYLGPEGTYEQYF
NA | TRBJ2-7 | NA | TRBV9 | TGTGCCAGCAGCCCAGCATGGCGCTCCTACGAGCAGTACTTC | CASSPAWRSYEQYF
NA | TRBJ2-3 | NA | TRBV29-1 | TGCAGCGTTGTAGGGCGCACAGATACGCAGTATTTT | CSVVGRTDTQYF
few | TRBJ1-2 | TRBD1 | TRBV11-2 | TGTGCCAGCAGCTTAGATCGATCCCAGGGGGTTAGCGGCTACACCTTC | CASSLDRSQGVSGYTF
NA | TRBJ1-1 | NA | TRBV7-9 | TGTGCCAGCAGCCTGACCCCAACAAACCCGATGAAGACTGAAGCTTTCTTT | CASSLTPTNPMKTEAFF
NA | TRBJ1-2 | NA | TRBV14 | TGTGCCGGCGGCGGAAAGGGTGGCTATGGCTACACCTTC | CAGGGKGGYGYTF
once | TRBJ1-2 | NA | TRBV12-3/TRBV12-4 | TGTGCCAGCAGCATAAATTCCCGGGGGGCGTATGGCTACACCTTC | CASSINSRGAYGYTF
few | TRBJ1-2 | NA | TRBV15 | TGTGCCACCAGCAGCTTGGATCGCAGATATGGCTACACCTTC | CATSSLDRRYGYTF
NA | TRBJ1-3 | TRBD1 | TRBV20-1 | TGCAGTGCTAGATCGCAGGGGGTTGTCAGAAACACCATATATTTT | CSARSQGVVRNTIYF
many | TRBJ1-5 | NA | TRBV12-3/TRBV12-4 | TGTGCCAGCACTAACAGTGGAAGCAATCAGCCCCAGCATTTT | CASTNSGSNQPQHF
NA | TRBJ2-5 | TRBD2 | TRBV11-1 | TGTGCCAGCAGCTTAGGCTACGGGACTAGCGGGGGTATACAGGAGACCCAGTACTTC | CASSLGYGTSGGIQETQYF
many | TRBJ1-6 | NA | TRBV10-3 | TGTGCCATCAGGCCGGACAGCTCCTATAATTCACCCCTCCACTTT | CAIRPDSSYNSPLHF
few | TRBJ1-6 | NA | TRBV2 | TGTGCCAGCAGCGCTAGGGGCTCCTATAATTCACCCCTCCACTTT | CASSARGSYNSPLHF
NA | TRBJ1-2 | NA | TRBV12-3/TRBV12-4 | TGTGCCAGCAGTTCTGGACGGAGTAACTATGGCTACACCTTC | CASSSGRSNYGYTF
many | TRBJ1-2 | NA | TRBV6-6 | TGTGCCAGCAGTAGCGGACCGCCCGAATCCTATGGCTACACCTTC | CASSSGPPESYGYTF
few | TRBJ1-5 | NA | TRBV19 | TGTGCCAGTAGCATCAAGCACTCCAATCAGCCCCAGCATTTT | CASSIKHSNQPQHF
NA | TRBJ1-5 | NA | TRBV29-1 | TGCAGCGCCGGGGGGAGATGTCAGGGCGAGGTTTGCAATCAGCCCCAGCATTTT | CSAGGRCQGEVCNQPQHF
NA | TRBJ2-7 | TRBD1 | TRBV2 | TGTGCCAGCAGGGACCACAGGGGGTCCCCCTACGAGCAGTACTTC | CASRDHRGSPYEQYF
many | TRBJ2-6 | TRBD2 | TRBV5-8 | TGTGCCAGCAGCCTGACGGGGGGAGGAAACGTCCTGACTTTC | CASSLTGGGNVLTF
NA | TRBJ2-2 | NA | TRBV7-3 | TGTGCCAGCAGCTTGATAAACACCGGGGAGCTGTTTTTT | CASSLINTGELFF